This T cell receptor beta chain was retrieved from a study of response to subunit inactivated influenza vaccine. Germline-derived CDR1 and CDR2 are DFQATT and SNEGSKA (reference sequence). Unmatched junction bases numbered 5, after V lost 1 base and J lost 5 bases. This CDR3 is built from 15 residues. TCRdb redid the calling of the RT-PCR reads with MiXCR, one entry per CDR3 protein. The sample comprises about 500,000 distinct CDR3 sequences, 15% to 20% of which are singletons, and about 3% rests with the top ten. The material was CD4+ T cells sorted from PBMCs, obtained about 24 months after vaccination. The V gene is TRBV20-1, the J gene TRBJ2-3; 11 bases fit TRBD2. This clonotype originated in a man aged 50 to 69 who received an inactivated influenza vaccine. The CDR3 sequence: CSARALAGGIDTQYF. The CDR3, as DNA: TGCAGTGCTAGAGCTTTAGCGGGAGGGATAGATACGCAGTATTTT.